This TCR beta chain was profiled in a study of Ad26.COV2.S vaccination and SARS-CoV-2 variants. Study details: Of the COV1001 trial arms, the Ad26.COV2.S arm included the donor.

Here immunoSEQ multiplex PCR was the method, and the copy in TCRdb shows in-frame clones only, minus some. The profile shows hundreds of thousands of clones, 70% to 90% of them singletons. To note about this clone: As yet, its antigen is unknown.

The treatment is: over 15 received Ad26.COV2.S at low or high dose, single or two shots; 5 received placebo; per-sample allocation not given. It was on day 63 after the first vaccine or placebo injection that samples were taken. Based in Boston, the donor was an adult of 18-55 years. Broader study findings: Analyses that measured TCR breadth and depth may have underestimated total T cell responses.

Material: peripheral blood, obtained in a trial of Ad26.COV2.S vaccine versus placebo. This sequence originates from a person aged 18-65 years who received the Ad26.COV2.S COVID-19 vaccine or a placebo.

The CDR3 nucleotides read TGTGCCAGCAGTTTTTCGGACAGGGCAAACACCGGGGAGCTGTTTTTT. Translating gives CASSFSDRANTGELFF. The rearrangement uses TRBV6-2 or TRBV6-3 and TRBJ2-2, with 8 bases fitting TRBD1. V lost 4 bases and J lost 2; bases outside the gene matches: 6. This CDR3 has 16 amino acids. Germline assignment: CDR1 MNHEY and CDR2 SVGEGT.